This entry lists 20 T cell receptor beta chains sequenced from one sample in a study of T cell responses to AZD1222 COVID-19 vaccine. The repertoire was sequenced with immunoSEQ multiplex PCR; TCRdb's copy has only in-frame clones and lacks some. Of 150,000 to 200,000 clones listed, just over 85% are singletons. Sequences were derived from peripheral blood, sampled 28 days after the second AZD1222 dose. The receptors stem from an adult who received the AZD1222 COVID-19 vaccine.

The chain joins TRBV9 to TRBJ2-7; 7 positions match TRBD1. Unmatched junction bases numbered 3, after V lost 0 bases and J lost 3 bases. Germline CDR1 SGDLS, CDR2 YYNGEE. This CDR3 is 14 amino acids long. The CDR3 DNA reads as TGTGCCAGCAGCGTAGCCGGACAGGACTACGAGCAGTACTTC. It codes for CASSVAGQDYEQYF. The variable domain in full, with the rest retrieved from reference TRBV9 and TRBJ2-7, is DSGVTQTPKHLITATGQRVTLRCSPRSGDLSVYWYQQSLDQGLQFLIQYYNGEERAKGNILERFSAQQFPDLHSELNLSSLELGDSALYFCASSVAGQDYEQYFGPGTRLTVT.

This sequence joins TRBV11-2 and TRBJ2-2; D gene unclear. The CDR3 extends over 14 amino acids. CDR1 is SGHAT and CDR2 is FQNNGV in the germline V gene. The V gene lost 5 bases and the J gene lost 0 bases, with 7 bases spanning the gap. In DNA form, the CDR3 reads TGTGCCAGCAGCGCCGGCCCGAACACCGGGGAGCTGTTTTTT. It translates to CASSAGPNTGELFF.

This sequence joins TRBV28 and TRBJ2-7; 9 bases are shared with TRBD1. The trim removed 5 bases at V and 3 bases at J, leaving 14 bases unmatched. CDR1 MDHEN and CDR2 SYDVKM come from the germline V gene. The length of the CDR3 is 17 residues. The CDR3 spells CASSAGQGGPGFYEQYF. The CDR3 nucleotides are TGTGCCAGCAGTGCGGGACAGGGAGGTCCCGGGTTCTACGAGCAGTACTTC.

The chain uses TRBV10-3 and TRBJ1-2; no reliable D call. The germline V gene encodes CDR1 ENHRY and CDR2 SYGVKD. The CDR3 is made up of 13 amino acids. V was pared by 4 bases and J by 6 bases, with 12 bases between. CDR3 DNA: TGTGCCATCAGTGGTTCTCGGGAGGATGGCTACACCTTC. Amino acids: CAISGSREDGYTF.

Here the CDR3 DNA reads TGTGCCAGCAGCTTCTACAGGGACACCGGGGAGCTGTTTTTT. Residues: CASSFYRDTGELFF. J is TRBJ2-2 and V is TRBV7-2; possible D gene TRBD1, 6 bases. CDR3 length: 14 residues. From germline, CDR1 is SGHTA and CDR2 FQGNSA. V was shortened by 3 bases and J by 3 bases, with 8 bases between the two germline ends.

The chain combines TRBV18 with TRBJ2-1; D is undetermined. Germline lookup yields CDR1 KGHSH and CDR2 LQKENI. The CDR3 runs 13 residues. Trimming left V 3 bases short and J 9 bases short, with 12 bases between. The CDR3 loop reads CASSPGTFSEQFF. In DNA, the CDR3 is TGTGCCAGCTCACCCGGAACGTTCAGTGAGCAGTTCTTC.

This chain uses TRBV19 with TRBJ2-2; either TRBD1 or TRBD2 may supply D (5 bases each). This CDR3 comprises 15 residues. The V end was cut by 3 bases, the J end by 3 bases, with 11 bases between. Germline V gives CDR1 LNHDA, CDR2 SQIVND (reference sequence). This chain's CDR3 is CASSIFRDDTGELFF. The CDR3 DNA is TGTGCCAGTAGTATCTTTAGGGACGACACCGGGGAGCTGTTTTTT.

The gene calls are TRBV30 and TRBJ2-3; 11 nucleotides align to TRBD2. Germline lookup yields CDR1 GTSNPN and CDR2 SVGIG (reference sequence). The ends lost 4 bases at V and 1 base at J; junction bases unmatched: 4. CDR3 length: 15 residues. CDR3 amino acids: CAWTSGGLGTDTQYF. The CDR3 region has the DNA TGTGCCTGGACTAGCGGGGGGCTGGGCACAGATACGCAGTATTTT.

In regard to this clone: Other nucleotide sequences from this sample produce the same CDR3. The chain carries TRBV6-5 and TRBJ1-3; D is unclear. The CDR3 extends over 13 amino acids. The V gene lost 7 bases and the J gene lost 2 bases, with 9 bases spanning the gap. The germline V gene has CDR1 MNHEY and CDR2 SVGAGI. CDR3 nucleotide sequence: TGTGCCAGCACCCGTGGGGCTGGAAACACCATATATTTT. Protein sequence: CASTRGAGNTIYF.

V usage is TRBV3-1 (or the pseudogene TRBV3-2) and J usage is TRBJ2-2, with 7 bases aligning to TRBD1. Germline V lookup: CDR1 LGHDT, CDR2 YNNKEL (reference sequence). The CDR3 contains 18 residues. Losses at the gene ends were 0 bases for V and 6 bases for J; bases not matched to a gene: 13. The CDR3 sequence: CASSQEVPDSTGSGELFF. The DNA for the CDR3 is TGTGCCAGCAGCCAAGAGGTTCCAGACTCGACAGGGTCCGGGGAGCTGTTTTTT.

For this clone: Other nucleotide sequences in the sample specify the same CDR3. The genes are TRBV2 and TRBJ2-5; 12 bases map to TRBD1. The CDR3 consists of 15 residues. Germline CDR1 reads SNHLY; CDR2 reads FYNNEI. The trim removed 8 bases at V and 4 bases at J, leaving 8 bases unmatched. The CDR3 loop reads CASPRDRGLRETQYF. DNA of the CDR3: TGTGCCAGCCCCAGGGACAGGGGGCTGCGAGAGACCCAGTACTTC.

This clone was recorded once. Written as DNA, the CDR3 is TGTGCCACCAGTGGGCCGGACAGGGAGCGCAATGAGCAGTTCTTC. Translating gives CATSGPDRERNEQFF. The chain carries TRBV24-1 and TRBJ2-1, with 8 nucleotides matching TRBD1. Germline V CDR1 and CDR2: KGHDR, SFDVKD. After removal of 5 bases from V and 6 bases from J, the junction contained 8 bases not matched to a gene. The CDR3 extends over 15 amino acids.

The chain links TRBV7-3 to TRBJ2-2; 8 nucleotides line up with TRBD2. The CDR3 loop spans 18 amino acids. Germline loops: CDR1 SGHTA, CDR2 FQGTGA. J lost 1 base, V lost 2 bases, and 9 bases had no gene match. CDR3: CASSLGFGLAGNTGELFF. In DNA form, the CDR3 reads TGTGCCAGCAGCTTAGGTTTCGGGCTAGCGGGGAACACCGGGGAGCTGTTTTTT.

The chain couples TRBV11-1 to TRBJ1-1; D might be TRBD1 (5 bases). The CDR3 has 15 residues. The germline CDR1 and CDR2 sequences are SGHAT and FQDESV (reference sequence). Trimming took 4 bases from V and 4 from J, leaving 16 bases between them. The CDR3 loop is CASSSGTGRGTEAFF. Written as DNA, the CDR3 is TGTGCCAGCAGCTCAGGTACGGGGAGGGGCACTGAAGCTTTCTTT.

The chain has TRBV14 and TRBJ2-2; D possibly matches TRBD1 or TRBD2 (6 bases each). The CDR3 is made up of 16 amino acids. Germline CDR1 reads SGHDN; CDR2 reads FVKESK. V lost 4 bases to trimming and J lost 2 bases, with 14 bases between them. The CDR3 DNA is TGTGCCAGCAGCCCCACGGGGGCTACTAACACCGGGGAGCTGTTTTTT. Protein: CASSPTGATNTGELFF.

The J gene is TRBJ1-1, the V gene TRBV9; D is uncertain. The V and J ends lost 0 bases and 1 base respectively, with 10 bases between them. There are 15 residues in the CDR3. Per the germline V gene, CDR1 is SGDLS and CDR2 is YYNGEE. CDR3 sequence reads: CASSVAREGNTEAFF. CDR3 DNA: TGTGCCAGCAGCGTAGCGCGAGAGGGGAACACTGAAGCTTTCTTT.

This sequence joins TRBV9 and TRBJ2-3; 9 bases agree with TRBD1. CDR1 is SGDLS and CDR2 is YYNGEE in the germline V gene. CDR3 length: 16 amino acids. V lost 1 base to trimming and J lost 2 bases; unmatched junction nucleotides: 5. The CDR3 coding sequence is TGTGCCAGCAGCGTAAAGACAGGGGGATACACAGATACGCAGTATTTT. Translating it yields CASSVKTGGYTDTQYF.

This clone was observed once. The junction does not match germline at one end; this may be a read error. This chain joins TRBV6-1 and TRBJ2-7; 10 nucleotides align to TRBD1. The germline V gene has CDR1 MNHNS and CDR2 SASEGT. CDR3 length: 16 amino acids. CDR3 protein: CASSEAGTGATYEQYF. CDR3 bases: TGTGCCAGCAGCGAAGCGGGGACAGGGGCGACCTACGAGCAGTACTTC.

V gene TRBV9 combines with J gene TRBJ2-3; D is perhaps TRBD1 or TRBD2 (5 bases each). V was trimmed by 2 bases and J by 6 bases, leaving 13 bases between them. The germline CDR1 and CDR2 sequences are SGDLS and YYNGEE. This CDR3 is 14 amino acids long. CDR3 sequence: CASSVRAGSDTQYF. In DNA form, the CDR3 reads TGTGCCAGCAGCGTCCGAGCAGGGAGCGATACGCAGTATTTT.

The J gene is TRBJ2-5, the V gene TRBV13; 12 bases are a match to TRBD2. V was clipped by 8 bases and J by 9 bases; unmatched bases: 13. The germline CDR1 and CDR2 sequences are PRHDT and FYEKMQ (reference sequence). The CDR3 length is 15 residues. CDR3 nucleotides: TGTGCCAGCGGGACTAGCGGGTCCTCGGGGGGGGCCCAGTACTTC. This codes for CASGTSGSSGGAQYF.